What follows describes a single TCR beta chain. Its antigen is currently unknown. Profiled with immunoSEQ multiplex PCR; TCRdb holds only in-frame clones, not every one. Of about 150,000 clones listed, around nine tenths were seen once; the top ten hold approximately 1.8%. The sample belongs to a study of T cell responses to AZD1222 COVID-19 vaccine. The study, taken as a whole, reports: Repertoires were obtained solely post-peak T cell response.

The V gene end was trimmed by 8 bases and the J gene end by 1 base; junction bases not matched to a gene: 5. CDR1 is LNHNV and CDR2 is YYDKDF in the germline V gene (reference sequence). The CDR3 length is 14 residues. The chain has TRBV15 and TRBJ1-5; 7 nucleotides line up with TRBD1. The sequence was collected from an adult in good health. Material: peripheral blood, obtained on day 0 of AZD1222 vaccination. The CDR3 nucleotides read TGTGCCACCCTAAGACAGGGAAGCAATCAGCCCCAGCATTTT. Amino acids: CATLRQGSNQPQHF. Full variable domain (outside the CDR3, taken from reference TRBV15 and TRBJ1-5): DAMVIQNPRYQVTQFGKPVTLSCSQTLNHNVMYWYQQKSSQAPKLLFHYYDKDFNNEADTPDNFQSRRPNTSFCFLDIRSPGLGDTAMYLCATLRQGSNQPQHFGDGTRLSIL.